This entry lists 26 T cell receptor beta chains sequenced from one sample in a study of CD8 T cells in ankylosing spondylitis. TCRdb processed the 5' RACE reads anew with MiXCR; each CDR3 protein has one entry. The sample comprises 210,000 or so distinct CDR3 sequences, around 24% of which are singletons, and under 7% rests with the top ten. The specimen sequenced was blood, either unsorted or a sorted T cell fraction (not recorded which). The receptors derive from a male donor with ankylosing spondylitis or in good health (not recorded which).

CDR3 loop: CSATQPGQGARPLHF. The DNA of the CDR3 is TGCAGTGCTACGCAACCGGGACAGGGGGCGAGGCCCCTCCACTTT. The chain has TRBV20-1 and TRBJ1-6, with 12 bases identical to TRBD1. V shed 4 bases, J shed 13 bases, and the junction held 11 bases outside the gene matches. Germline CDR1 DFQATT, CDR2 SNEGSKA (reference sequence). The CDR3 runs 15 residues.

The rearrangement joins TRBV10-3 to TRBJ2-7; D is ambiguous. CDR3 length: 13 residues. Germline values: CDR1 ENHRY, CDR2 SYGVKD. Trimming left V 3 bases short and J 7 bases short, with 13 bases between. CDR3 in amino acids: CAISDGKAQEQYF. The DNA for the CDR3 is TGTGCCATCAGTGATGGGAAAGCCCAAGAGCAGTACTTC.

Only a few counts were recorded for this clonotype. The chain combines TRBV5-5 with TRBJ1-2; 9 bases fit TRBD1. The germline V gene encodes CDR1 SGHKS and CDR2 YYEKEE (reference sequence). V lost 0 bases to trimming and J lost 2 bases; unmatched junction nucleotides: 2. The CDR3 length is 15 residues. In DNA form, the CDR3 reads TGTGCCAGCAGCTTGGACAGGGGGCGAAACTATGGCTACACCTTC. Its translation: CASSLDRGRNYGYTF. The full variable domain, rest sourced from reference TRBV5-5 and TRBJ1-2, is DAGVTQSPTHLIKTRGQQVTLRCSPISGHKSVSWYQQVLGQGPQFIFQYYEKEERGRGNFPDRFSARQFPNYSSELNVNALLLGDSALYLCASSLDRGRNYGYTFGSGTRLTVV.

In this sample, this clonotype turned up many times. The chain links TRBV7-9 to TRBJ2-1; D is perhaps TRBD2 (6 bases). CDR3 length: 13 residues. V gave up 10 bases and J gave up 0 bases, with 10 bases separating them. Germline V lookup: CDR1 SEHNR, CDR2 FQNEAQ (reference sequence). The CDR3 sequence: CANASVSYNEQFF. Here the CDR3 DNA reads TGTGCCAACGCTAGCGTCTCCTACAATGAGCAGTTCTTC.

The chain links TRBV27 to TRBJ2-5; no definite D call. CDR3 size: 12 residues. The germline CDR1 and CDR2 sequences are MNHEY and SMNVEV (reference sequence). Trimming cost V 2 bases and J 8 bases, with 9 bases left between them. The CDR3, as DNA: TGTGCCAGCAGTTTAGGGTCGGGCACCCAGTACTTC. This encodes CASSLGSGTQYF.

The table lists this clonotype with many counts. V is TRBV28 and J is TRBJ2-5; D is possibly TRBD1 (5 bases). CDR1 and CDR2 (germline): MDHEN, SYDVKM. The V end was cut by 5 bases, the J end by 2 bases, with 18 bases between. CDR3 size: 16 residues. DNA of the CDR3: TGTGCCAGCAGTACCCTTACCCAGGGCCGGCAAGAGACCCAGTACTTC. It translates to CASSTLTQGRQETQYF.

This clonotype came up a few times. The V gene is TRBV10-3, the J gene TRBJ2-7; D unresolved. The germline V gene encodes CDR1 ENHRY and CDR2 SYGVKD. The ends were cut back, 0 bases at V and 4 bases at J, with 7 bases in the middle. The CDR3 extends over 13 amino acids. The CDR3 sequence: CAISESIEYEQYF. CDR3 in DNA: TGTGCCATCAGTGAGTCGATCGAATACGAGCAGTACTTC.

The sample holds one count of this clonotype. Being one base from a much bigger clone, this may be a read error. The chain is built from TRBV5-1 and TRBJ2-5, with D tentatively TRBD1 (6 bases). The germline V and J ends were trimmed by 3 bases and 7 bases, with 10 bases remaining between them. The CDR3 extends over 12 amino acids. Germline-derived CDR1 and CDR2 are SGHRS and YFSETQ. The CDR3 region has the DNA TGCGCCAGCAGCTCGTCAGGGGCGACCCAGTACTTC. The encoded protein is CASSSSGATQYF.

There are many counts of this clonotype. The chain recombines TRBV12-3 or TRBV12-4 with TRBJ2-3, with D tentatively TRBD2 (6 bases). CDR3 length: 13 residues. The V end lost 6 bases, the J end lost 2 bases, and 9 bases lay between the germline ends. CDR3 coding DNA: TGTGCCAGCAGCCGGAGGGCCACAGATACGCAGTATTTT. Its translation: CASSRRATDTQYF.

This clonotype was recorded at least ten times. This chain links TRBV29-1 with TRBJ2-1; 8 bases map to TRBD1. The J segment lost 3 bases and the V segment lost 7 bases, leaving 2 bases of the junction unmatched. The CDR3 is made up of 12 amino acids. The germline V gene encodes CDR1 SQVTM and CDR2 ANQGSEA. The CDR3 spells CSGGQGYNEQFF. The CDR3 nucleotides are TGCAGCGGTGGACAGGGCTACAATGAGCAGTTCTTC.

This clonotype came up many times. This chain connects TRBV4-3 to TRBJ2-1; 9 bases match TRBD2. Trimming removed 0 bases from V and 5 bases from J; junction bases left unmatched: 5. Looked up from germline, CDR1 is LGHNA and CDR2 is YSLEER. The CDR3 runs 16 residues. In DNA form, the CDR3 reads TGCGCCAGCAGCCAAGATGGTGCGGGAGGGAACAATGAGCAGTTCTTC. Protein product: CASSQDGAGGNNEQFF.

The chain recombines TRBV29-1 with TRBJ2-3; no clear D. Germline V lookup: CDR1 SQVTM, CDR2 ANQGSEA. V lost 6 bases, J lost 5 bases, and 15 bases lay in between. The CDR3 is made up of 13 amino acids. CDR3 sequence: CSVIGMIGDTQYF. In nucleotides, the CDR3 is TGCAGCGTAATTGGAATGATTGGAGATACGCAGTATTTT.

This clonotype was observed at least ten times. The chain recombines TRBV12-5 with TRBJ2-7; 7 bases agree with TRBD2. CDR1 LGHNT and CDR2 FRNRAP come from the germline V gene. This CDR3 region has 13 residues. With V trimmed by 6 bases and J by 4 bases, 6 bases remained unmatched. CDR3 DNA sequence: TGTGCTAGTGGCTACGGGGGGATTTACGAGCAGTACTTC. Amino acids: CASGYGGIYEQYF.

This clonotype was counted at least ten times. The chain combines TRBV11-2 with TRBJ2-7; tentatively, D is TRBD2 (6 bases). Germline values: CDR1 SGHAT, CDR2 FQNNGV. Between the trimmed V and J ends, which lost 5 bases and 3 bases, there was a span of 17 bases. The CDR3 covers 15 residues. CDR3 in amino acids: CASSHSGSSLYEQYF. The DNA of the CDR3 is TGTGCCAGCAGCCATAGCGGAAGCTCTCTCTACGAGCAGTACTTC.

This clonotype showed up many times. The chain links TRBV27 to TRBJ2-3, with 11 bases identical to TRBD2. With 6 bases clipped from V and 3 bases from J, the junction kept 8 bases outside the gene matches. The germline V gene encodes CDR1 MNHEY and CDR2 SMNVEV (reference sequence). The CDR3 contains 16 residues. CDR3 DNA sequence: TGTGCCAGCAGACCAATCACTAGCGGGAGTACAGATACGCAGTATTTT. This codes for CASRPITSGSTDTQYF.

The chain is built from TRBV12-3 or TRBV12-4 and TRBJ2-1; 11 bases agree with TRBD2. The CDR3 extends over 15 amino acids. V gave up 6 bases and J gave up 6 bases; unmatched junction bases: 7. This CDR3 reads CASSPGLAESNEQFF. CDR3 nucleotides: TGTGCCAGCAGCCCGGGACTAGCGGAATCCAATGAGCAGTTCTTC.

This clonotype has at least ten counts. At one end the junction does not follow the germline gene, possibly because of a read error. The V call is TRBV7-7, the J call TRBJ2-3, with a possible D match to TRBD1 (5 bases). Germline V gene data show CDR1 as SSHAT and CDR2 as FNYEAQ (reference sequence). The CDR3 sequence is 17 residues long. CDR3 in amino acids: CASSRELPGSGTDTQYF. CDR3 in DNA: TGTGCTAGCAGCCGCGAGCTCCCAGGGTCGGGCACAGATACGCAGTATTTT. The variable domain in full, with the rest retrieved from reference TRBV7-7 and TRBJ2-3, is GAGVSQSPRYKVTKRGQDVTLRCDPISSHATLYWYQQALGQGPEFLTYFNYEAQPDKSGLPSDRFSAERPEGSISTLTIQRTEQRDSAMYRCASSRELPGSGTDTQYFGPGTRLTVL.

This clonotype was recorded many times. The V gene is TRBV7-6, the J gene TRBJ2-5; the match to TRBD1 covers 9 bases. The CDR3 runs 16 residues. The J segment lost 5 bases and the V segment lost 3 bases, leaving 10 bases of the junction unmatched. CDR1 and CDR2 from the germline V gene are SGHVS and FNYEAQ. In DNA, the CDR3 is TGTGCCAGCAGCTTTAGCCCGGGACAGGGATTGGAGACCCAGTACTTC. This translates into CASSFSPGQGLETQYF.

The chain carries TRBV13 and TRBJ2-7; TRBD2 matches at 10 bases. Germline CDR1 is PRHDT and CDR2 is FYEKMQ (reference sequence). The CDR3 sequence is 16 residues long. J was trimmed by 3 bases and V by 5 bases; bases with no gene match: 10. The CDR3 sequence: CASSRRGLAGVYEQYF. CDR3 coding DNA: TGTGCCAGCAGCCGCAGAGGTCTAGCGGGAGTCTACGAGCAGTACTTC. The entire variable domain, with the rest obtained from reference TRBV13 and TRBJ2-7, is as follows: AAGVIQSPRHLIKEKRETATLKCYPIPRHDTVYWYQQGPGQDPQFLISFYEKMQSDKGSIPDRFSAQQFSDYHSELNMSSLELGDSALYFCASSRRGLAGVYEQYFGPGTRLTVT.

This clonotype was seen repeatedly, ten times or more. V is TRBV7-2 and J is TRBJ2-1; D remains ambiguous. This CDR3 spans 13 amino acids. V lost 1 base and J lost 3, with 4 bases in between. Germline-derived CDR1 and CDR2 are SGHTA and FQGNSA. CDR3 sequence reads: CASSLGLYNEQFF. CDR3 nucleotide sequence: TGTGCCAGCAGCTTAGGGCTCTACAATGAGCAGTTCTTC.

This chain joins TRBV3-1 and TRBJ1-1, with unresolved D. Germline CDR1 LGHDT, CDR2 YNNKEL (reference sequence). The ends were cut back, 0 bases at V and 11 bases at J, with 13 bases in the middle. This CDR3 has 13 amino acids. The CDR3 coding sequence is TGTGCCAGCAGCCAAGAATCCCGTCGTGGTGCTTTCTTT. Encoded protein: CASSQESRRGAFF.

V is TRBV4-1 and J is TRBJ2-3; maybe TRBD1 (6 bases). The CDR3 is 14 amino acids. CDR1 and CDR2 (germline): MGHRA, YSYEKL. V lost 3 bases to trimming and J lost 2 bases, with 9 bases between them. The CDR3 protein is CASSQRTATDTQYF. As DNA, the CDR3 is TGCGCCAGCAGCCAGCGGACAGCCACAGATACGCAGTATTTT.

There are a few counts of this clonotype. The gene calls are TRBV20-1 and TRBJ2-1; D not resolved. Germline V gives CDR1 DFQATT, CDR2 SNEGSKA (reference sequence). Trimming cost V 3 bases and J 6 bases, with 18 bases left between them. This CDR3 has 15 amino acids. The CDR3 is CSARSGRRGGNEQFF. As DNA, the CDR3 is TGCAGTGCTAGGTCCGGACGGAGAGGTGGCAATGAGCAGTTCTTC.

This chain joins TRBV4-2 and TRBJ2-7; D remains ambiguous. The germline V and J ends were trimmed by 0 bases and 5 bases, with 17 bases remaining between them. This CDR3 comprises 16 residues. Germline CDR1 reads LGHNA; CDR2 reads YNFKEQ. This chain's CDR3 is CASSQEEMYQPDEQYF. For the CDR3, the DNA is TGTGCCAGCAGCCAAGAGGAGATGTATCAGCCTGACGAGCAGTACTTC.

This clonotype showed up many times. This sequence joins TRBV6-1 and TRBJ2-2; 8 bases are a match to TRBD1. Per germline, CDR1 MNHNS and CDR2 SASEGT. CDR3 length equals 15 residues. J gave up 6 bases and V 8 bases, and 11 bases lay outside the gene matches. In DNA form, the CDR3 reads TGTGCCAGCGGCGTCGATTTCAGGGGGCCCGGGGAGCTGTTTTTT. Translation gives CASGVDFRGPGELFF.

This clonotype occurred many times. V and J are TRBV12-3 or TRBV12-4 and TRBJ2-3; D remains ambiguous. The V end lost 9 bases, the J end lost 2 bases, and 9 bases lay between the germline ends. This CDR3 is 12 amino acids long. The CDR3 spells CASGRFTDTQYF. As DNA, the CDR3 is TGTGCCAGTGGGCGATTCACAGATACGCAGTATTTT.